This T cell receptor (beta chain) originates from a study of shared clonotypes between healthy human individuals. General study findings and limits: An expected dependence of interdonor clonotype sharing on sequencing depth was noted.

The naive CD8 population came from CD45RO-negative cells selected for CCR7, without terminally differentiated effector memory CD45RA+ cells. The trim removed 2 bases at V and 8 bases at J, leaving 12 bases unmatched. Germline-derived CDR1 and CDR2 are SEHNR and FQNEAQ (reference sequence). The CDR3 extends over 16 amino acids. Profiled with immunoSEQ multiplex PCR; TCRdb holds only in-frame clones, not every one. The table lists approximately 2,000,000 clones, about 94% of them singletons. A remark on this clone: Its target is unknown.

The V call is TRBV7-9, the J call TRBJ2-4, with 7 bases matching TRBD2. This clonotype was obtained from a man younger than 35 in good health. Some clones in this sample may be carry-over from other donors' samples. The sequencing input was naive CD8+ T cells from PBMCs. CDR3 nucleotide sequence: TGTGCCAGCAGCTTAAAACCGGGGGGAGAAGGGGACATTCAGTACTTC. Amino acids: CASSLKPGGEGDIQYF.